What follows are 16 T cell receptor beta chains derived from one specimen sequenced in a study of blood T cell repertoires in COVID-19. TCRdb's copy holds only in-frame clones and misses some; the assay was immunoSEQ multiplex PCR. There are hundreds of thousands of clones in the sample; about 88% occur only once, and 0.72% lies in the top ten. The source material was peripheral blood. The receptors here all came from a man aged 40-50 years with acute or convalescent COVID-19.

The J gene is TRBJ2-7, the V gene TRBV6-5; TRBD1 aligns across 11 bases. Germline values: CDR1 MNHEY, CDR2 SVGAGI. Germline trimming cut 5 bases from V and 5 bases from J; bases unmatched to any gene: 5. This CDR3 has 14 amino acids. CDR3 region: CASSKGQGVHEQYF. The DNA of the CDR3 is TGTGCCAGCAGTAAGGGACAGGGGGTCCACGAGCAGTACTTC.

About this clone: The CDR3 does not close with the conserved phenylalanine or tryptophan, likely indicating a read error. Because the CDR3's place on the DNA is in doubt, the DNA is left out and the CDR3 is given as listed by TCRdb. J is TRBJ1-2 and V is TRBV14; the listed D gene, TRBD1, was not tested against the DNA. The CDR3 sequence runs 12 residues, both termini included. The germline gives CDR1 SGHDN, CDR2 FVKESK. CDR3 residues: CASSQVEWGLEI.

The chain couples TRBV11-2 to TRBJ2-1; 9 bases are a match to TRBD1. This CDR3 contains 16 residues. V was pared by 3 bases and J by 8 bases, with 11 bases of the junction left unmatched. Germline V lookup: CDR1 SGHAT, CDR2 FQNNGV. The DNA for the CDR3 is TGTGCCAGCAGCTTGGCCGGGACAGGGAGTCTCGATGAGCAGTTCTTC. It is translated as CASSLAGTGSLDEQFF.

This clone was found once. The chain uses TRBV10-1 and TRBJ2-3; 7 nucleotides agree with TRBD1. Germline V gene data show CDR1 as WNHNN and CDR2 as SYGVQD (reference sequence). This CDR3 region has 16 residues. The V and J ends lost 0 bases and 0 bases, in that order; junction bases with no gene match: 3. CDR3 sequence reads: CASSESTGVSTDTQYF. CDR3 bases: TGCGCCAGCAGTGAGTCAACAGGGGTGAGCACAGATACGCAGTATTTT.

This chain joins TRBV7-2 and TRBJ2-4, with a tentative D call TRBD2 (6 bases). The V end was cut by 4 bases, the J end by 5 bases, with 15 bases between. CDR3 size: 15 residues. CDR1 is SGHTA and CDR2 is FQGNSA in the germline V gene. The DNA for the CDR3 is TGTGCCAGCAGCTCCCATGCGGGAAGGCAAAACATTCAGTACTTC. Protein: CASSSHAGRQNIQYF.

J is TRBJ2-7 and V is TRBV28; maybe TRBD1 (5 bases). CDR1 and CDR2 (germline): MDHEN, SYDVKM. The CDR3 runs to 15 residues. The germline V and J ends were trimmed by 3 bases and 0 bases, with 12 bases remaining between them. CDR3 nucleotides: TGTGCCAGCAGTTTCAGGGTGATAGGCTCCTACGAGCAGTACTTC. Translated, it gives CASSFRVIGSYEQYF.

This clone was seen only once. The CDR3 nucleotides read TGTGCCAGCAGCTCCATGAGTAGGGAGAGGTATTTT. Amino acid sequence: CASSSMSRERYF. This chain joins TRBV11-2 and TRBJ2-3, with TRBD2 as a possible D gene (5 bases). The CDR3 consists of 12 residues. Trimming cost V 4 bases and J 14 bases, with 16 bases left between them. CDR1 is SGHAT and CDR2 is FQNNGV in the germline V gene.

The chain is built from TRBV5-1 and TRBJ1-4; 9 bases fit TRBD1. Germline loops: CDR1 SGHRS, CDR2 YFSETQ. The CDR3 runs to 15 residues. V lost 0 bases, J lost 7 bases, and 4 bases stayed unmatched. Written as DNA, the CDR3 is TGCGCCAGCAGCTTGGGTACAGGGGGCGGTGAAAAACTGTTTTTT. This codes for CASSLGTGGGEKLFF.

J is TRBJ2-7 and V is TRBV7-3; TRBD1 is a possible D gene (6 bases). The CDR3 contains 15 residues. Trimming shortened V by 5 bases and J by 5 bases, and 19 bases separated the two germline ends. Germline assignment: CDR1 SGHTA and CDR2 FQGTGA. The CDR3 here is CASSVYPGTQHEQYF. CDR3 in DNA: TGTGCCAGCAGCGTATACCCCGGGACACAGCACGAGCAGTACTTC.

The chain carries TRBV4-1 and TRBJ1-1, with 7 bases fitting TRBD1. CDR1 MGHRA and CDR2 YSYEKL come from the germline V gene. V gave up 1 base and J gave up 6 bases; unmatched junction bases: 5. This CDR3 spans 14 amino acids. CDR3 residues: CASSQGKGGPEAFF. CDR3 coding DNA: TGCGCCAGCAGCCAAGGAAAAGGGGGCCCTGAAGCTTTCTTT.

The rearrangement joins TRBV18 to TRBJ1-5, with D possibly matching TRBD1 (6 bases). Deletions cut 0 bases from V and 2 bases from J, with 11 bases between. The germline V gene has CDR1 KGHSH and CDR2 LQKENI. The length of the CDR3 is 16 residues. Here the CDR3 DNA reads TGTGCCAGCTCACCACCGTCAGGGGATGGCAATCAGCCCCAGCATTTT. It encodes CASSPPSGDGNQPQHF.

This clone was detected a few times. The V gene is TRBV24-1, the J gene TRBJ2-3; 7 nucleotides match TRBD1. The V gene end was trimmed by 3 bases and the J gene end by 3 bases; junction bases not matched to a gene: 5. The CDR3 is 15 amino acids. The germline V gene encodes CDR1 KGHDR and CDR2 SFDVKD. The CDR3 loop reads CATSDLGQETDTQYF. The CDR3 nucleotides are TGTGCCACCAGTGATCTCGGACAGGAGACAGATACGCAGTATTTT.

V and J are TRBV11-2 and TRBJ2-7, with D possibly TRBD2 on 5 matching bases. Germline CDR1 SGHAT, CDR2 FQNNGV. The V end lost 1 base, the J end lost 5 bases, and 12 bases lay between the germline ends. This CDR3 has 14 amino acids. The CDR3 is CASSLVRAVDEQYF. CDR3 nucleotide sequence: TGTGCCAGCAGCTTAGTGAGGGCAGTCGACGAGCAGTACTTC.

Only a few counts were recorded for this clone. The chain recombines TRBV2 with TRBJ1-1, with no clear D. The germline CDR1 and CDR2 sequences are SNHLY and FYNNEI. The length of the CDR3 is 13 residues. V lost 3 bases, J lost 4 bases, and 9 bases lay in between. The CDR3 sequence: CASSDRLSTEAFF. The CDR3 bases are TGTGCCAGCAGTGATCGGTTGAGCACTGAAGCTTTCTTT.

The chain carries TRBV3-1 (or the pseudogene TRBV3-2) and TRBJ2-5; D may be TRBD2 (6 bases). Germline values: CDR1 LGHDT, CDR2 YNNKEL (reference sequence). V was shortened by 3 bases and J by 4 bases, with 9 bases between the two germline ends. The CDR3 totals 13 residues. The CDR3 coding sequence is TGTGCCAGCAGCCAGGAGGGCCCAGAGACCCAGTACTTC. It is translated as CASSQEGPETQYF.

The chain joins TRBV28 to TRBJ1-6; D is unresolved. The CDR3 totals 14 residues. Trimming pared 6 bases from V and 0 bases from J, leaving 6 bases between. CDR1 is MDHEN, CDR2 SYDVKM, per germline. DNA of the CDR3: TGTGCCAGCAGGGGCAGCTCCTATAATTCACCCCTCCACTTT. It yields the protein CASRGSSYNSPLHF.